The T cell receptor beta chain described here comes from a study of T cells expressing NK-cell markers. Overall study: The authors derived TCR beta repertoires from sorted CD3+CD56+NKG2C+, CD3+CD56+NKG2C- and CD3+CD56-NKG2C+ T cells. The study, taken as a whole, reports: Researchers report these clonotypes also headed the CD3+CD56-NKG2C+ fraction in a few donors. Dominant NKG2C+ clonotypes were found to form roughly 1.0-7.0% of CD8+ T cells in six donors.

Of note for this clonotype: Its matching antigen is unknown.

From the 5' RACE reads, TCRdb lists one entry per CDR3 protein and no DNA. The sample totals 160,000 or so distinct CDR3 sequences. The TCR was taken from a woman between 18 and 70 years old in good health. Material for sequencing was blood T cells: a sorted CD56 or NKG2C T cell subset, CD4+ or CD8+ T cells, or bulk PBMC T cells (not recorded which).

The CDR3: CSVQRTGVSTDTQYF. The chain combines TRBV29-1 with TRBJ2-3. Germline CDR1 SQVTM, CDR2 ANQGSEA. The CDR3 is 15 amino acids.